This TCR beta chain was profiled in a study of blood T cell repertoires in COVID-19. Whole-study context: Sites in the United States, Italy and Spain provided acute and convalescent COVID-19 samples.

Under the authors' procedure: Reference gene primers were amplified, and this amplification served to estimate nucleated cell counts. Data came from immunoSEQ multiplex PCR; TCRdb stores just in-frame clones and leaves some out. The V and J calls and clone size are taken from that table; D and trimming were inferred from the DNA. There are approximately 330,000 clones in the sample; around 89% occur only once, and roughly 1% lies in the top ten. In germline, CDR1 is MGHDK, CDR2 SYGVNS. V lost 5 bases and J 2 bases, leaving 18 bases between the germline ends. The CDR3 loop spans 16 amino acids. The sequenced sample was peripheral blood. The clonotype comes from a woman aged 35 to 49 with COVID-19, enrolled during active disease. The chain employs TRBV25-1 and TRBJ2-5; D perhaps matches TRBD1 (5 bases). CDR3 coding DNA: TGTGCCAGCAGTCTGGGGCTGGGTCGATTACAAGAGACCCAGTACTTC. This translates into CASSLGLGRLQETQYF.